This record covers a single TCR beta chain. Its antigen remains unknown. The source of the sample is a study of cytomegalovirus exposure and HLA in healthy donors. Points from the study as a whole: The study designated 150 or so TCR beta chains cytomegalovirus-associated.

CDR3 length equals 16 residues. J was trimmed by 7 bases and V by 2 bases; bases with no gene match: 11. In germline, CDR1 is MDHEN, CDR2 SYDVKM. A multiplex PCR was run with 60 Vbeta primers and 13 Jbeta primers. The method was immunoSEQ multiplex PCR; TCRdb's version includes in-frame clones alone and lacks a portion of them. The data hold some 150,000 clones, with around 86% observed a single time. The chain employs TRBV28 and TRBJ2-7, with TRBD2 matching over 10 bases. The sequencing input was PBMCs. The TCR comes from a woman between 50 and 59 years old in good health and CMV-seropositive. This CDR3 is CASSLSPSGSPREQYF. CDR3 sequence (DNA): TGTGCCAGCAGTTTAAGTCCTAGCGGGAGTCCGAGGGAGCAGTACTTC.